Below are 27 T cell receptor beta chains sequenced from a single sample in a study of cytomegalovirus exposure and HLA in healthy donors. Amplification used 60 Vbeta primers and 13 Jbeta primers. Using immunoSEQ multiplex PCR, the repertoire was profiled, and TCRdb retains in-frame clones only, with some absent. The table lists over 50,000 clones, about 80% of them singletons. The specimen was PBMCs. These receptor sequences come from a man aged 40-55 years in good health and CMV-seronegative.

This clone was detected a few times. This rearrangement joins TRBV6-6 to TRBJ1-5, with D possibly matching TRBD1 (5 bases). The length of the CDR3 is 13 residues. With 2 bases removed from V and 9 bases from J, the gap between germline ends came to 11 bases. Germline-derived CDR1 and CDR2 are MNHNY and SVGAGI (reference sequence). CDR3 coding DNA: TGTGCCAGCAGTTACCCGGGGGAGCGGCCCCAGCATTTT. Residues: CASSYPGERPQHF.

The chain recombines TRBV7-6 with TRBJ2-7, with 8 bases identical to TRBD1. Germline CDR1 reads SGHVS; CDR2 reads FNYEAQ. The CDR3 runs 15 residues. Germline trimming cut 1 base from V and 4 bases from J; bases unmatched to any gene: 6. CDR3 sequence: CASSLGQDRAYEQYF. DNA for the CDR3: TGTGCCAGCAGCTTAGGTCAGGACAGGGCATACGAGCAGTACTTC.

This clone is a singleton in its sample. This chain uses TRBV21-1 with TRBJ2-5; no DNA check was done on the table's D call, TRBD1. TRBV21-1 is described as a pseudogene. The CDR3 sequence is 11 residues long. The DNA for the CDR3 is TGTGCCAGCAACACAAACGTCCCAGTACACTTC. Protein: CASNTNVPVHF.

The chain recombines TRBV6-5 with TRBJ2-1; 9 bases map to TRBD2. Germline V gene data show CDR1 as MNHEY and CDR2 as SVGAGI. J lost 12 bases, V lost 6 bases, and 9 bases had no gene match. The CDR3 has 13 residues. DNA of the CDR3: TGTGCCAGCAGAACCGGGACTAGCTCGTCGCAGTTCTTC. It codes for CASRTGTSSSQFF.

The chain carries TRBV27 and TRBJ2-3; no clear D. The CDR3 contains 15 residues. The germline CDR1 and CDR2 sequences are MNHEY and SMNVEV (reference sequence). Between the trimmed V and J ends, which lost 6 bases and 2 bases, there was a span of 15 bases. The CDR3 loop is CASSQMARFTDTQYF. The DNA of the CDR3 is TGTGCCAGCAGCCAAATGGCCAGATTCACAGATACGCAGTATTTT.

The rearrangement links TRBV12-2 to TRBJ1-2. TRBV12-2 is assigned pseudogene status. The CDR3 runs to 15 residues. The CDR3 sequence: CASRLGPGIYYGYTF. The CDR3 coding sequence is TGTGCAAGTCGCTTAGGTCCGGGGATCTATTATGGCTACACCTTC.

The rearrangement uses TRBV29-1 and TRBJ1-4; D gene ambiguous. V was shortened by 5 bases and J by 4 bases, with 8 bases between the two germline ends. CDR3 size: 12 residues. CDR1 and CDR2 from the germline V gene are SQVTM and ANQGSEA. The CDR3 nucleotides are TGCAGCGTTTACGGGAGTAATGAAAAACTGTTTTTT. Translation: CSVYGSNEKLFF.

The V call is TRBV18, the J call TRBJ2-2, with 8 positions matching TRBD1. The germline V gene encodes CDR1 KGHSH and CDR2 LQKENI. The junction had 9 bases not matched to a gene; V was cut back by 2 bases and J by 4 bases. This CDR3 comprises 17 residues. This CDR3 is CASSPIDRGFFTGELFF. In DNA form, the CDR3 reads TGTGCCAGCTCACCAATCGACAGGGGATTCTTCACCGGGGAGCTGTTTTTT. The variable domain in full, completed from reference TRBV18 and TRBJ2-2, reads NAGVMQNPRHLVRRRGQEARLRCSPMKGHSHVYWYRQLPEEGLKFMVYLQKENIIDESGMPKERFSAEFPKEGPSILRIQQVVRGDSAAYFCASSPIDRGFFTGELFFGEGSRLTVL.

This chain uses TRBV6-1 with TRBJ2-2; 8 nucleotides match TRBD1. V shed 3 bases, J shed 4 bases, and the junction held 1 base outside the gene matches. CDR1 MNHNS and CDR2 SASEGT come from the germline V gene. The CDR3 totals 14 residues. The CDR3 region is CASSEDRATGELFF. The CDR3 DNA reads TGTGCCAGCAGTGAGGACAGGGCCACCGGGGAGCTGTTTTTT.

The CDR3 here is CASSFGDSDQHF. The CDR3 DNA is TGTGCCAGCAGCTTCGGGGACTCGGACCAGCATTTT. V usage is TRBV7-9 and J usage is TRBJ1-5, with TRBD1 as a possible D gene (5 bases). Germline V gene data show CDR1 as SEHNR and CDR2 as FQNEAQ (reference sequence). V was pared by 3 bases and J by 12 bases, with 12 bases between. The CDR3 contains 12 residues.

This chain connects TRBV5-1 to TRBJ2-1, with a possible D match to TRBD1 (6 bases). The CDR3 contains 17 residues. V dropped 0 bases and J dropped 0 bases, with 13 bases sitting between them. CDR1 and CDR2 (germline): SGHRS, YFSETQ. Here the CDR3 reads CASSLVPGASSYNEQFF. The CDR3 bases are TGCGCCAGCAGCTTGGTTCCAGGGGCCAGCTCCTACAATGAGCAGTTCTTC.

The chain has TRBV13 and TRBJ2-3, with 8 bases identical to TRBD2. CDR1 is PRHDT and CDR2 is FYEKMQ in the germline V gene (reference sequence). Losses at the gene ends were 7 bases for V and 1 base for J; bases not matched to a gene: 7. This CDR3 has 15 residues. CDR3 DNA sequence: TGTGCCAGCACACAGAGCGGGGGAGGCACAGATACGCAGTATTTT. This gives the protein CASTQSGGGTDTQYF. The full variable domain, completed using reference TRBV13 and TRBJ2-3, is AAGVIQSPRHLIKEKRETATLKCYPIPRHDTVYWYQQGPGQDPQFLISFYEKMQSDKGSIPDRFSAQQFSDYHSELNMSSLELGDSALYFCASTQSGGGTDTQYFGPGTRLTVL.

The gene calls are TRBV19 and TRBJ2-5; tentative D call: TRBD1 (5 bases). Germline loops: CDR1 LNHDA, CDR2 SQIVND (reference sequence). Trimming pared 2 bases from V and 5 bases from J, leaving 12 bases between. The CDR3 has 14 amino acids. This CDR3 is CASSIQAGKETQYF. The CDR3 nucleotides are TGTGCCAGTAGTATACAGGCAGGGAAGGAGACCCAGTACTTC.

The chain is built from TRBV9 and TRBJ2-2, with TRBD2 identical over 14 bases. Germline loops: CDR1 SGDLS, CDR2 YYNGEE. V was pared by 0 bases and J by 1 base, with 5 bases of the junction left unmatched. This CDR3 has 19 amino acids. DNA of the CDR3: TGTGCCAGCAGCGTAGGACTAGCGGGGGGGGTAAGGAACACCGGGGAGCTGTTTTTT. Its translation is CASSVGLAGGVRNTGELFF. The full variable domain, completed using reference TRBV9 and TRBJ2-2, is DSGVTQTPKHLITATGQRVTLRCSPRSGDLSVYWYQQSLDQGLQFLIQYYNGEERAKGNILERFSAQQFPDLHSELNLSSLELGDSALYFCASSVGLAGGVRNTGELFFGEGSRLTVL.

The chain joins TRBV5-4 to TRBJ2-3; 12 bases line up with TRBD2. Germline values: CDR1 SGHNT, CDR2 YYREEE (reference sequence). This CDR3 comprises 16 residues. Trimming at V came to 0 bases and at J to 5 bases, leaving 4 bases not matched to a gene. CDR3 bases: TGTGCCAGCAGCTTGGATGGACTAGCGGGGAAAGATACGCAGTATTTT. Translation gives CASSLDGLAGKDTQYF. Supplemented by reference TRBV5-4 and TRBJ2-3, the full variable domain reads ETGVTQSPTHLIKTRGQQVTLRCSSQSGHNTVSWYQQALGQGPQFIFQYYREEENGRGNFPPRFSGLQFPNYSSELNVNALELDDSALYLCASSLDGLAGKDTQYFGPGTRLTVL.

J is TRBJ1-1 and V is TRBV18; TRBD1 might be the D (5 bases). The germline CDR1 and CDR2 sequences are KGHSH and LQKENI. This CDR3 is built from 15 residues. V was trimmed by 1 base and J by 3 bases, leaving 12 bases between them. The CDR3 coding sequence is TGTGCCAGCTCACCACGGCAGGGTCCGGACACTGAAGCTTTCTTT. This translates into CASSPRQGPDTEAFF.

The chain couples TRBV30 to TRBJ2-3; tentative D call: TRBD1 (5 bases). The germline CDR1 and CDR2 sequences are GTSNPN and SVGIG (reference sequence). The CDR3 runs 13 residues. V was cut by 3 bases and J by 0 bases, with 7 bases left in between. The CDR3 here is CAWSWGSTDTQYF. The CDR3 nucleotides are TGTGCCTGGAGCTGGGGCAGCACAGATACGCAGTATTTT.

This chain connects TRBV7-2 to TRBJ2-1; tentatively, D is TRBD2 (7 bases). Trimming pared 5 bases from V and 0 bases from J, leaving 17 bases between. CDR1 and CDR2 (germline): SGHTA, FQGNSA. The CDR3 contains 17 residues. CDR3 sequence reads: CASSHGGGGSSYNEQFF. CDR3 DNA: TGTGCCAGCAGCCACGGAGGGGGGGGGAGCTCCTACAATGAGCAGTTCTTC. The full variable domain, rest sourced from reference TRBV7-2 and TRBJ2-1, is GAGVSQSPSNKVTEKGKDVELRCDPISGHTALYWYRQSLGQGLEFLIYFQGNSAPDKSGLPSDRFSAERTGGSVSTLTIQRTQQEDSAVYLCASSHGGGGSSYNEQFFGPGTRLTVL.

The CDR3 spells CASSDSMNTEAFF. The CDR3 DNA reads TGTGCCAGCTCGGACAGCATGAACACTGAAGCTTTCTTT. The rearrangement links TRBV18 to TRBJ1-1, with D possibly being TRBD1 (6 bases). V lost 6 bases and J 0 bases, leaving 8 bases between the germline ends. Looked up from germline, CDR1 is KGHSH and CDR2 is LQKENI. The CDR3 is 13 amino acids.

This clone showed up just once. The chain has TRBV18 and TRBJ1-1; D ambiguous. There are 15 residues in the CDR3. V lost 3 bases and J lost 2, with 13 bases in between. Germline loops: CDR1 KGHSH, CDR2 LQKENI. DNA for the CDR3: TGTGCCAGCTCACCCCCGATGGCCCAAAACACTGAAGCTTTCTTT. Encoded protein: CASSPPMAQNTEAFF.

The rearrangement uses TRBV19 and TRBJ2-5; 10 bases are a match to TRBD1. Germline V lookup: CDR1 LNHDA, CDR2 SQIVND (reference sequence). V gave up 6 bases and J gave up 5 bases; unmatched junction bases: 9. The CDR3 covers 15 residues. The CDR3 reads CASSVTGTGVETQYF. CDR3 bases: TGTGCCAGTAGCGTAACCGGGACAGGGGTGGAGACCCAGTACTTC.

The genes are TRBV4-3 and TRBJ1-5; perhaps TRBD1 as D (5 bases). The germline V and J ends were trimmed by 0 bases and 8 bases, with 11 bases remaining between them. The CDR3 consists of 14 residues. CDR1 and CDR2 (germline): LGHNA, YSLEER. The CDR3 loop reads CASSQDLGGKPQHF. DNA of the CDR3: TGCGCCAGCAGCCAAGATTTGGGGGGAAAGCCCCAGCATTTT.

In DNA, the CDR3 is TGTGCCAGCATCGCCTCGGCAGGGGGGTTGTCCGGGGAGCTGTTTTTT. It is translated as CASIASAGGLSGELFF. The chain combines TRBV2 with TRBJ2-2; D is possibly TRBD1 (7 bases). The V end lost 7 bases, the J end lost 6 bases, and 21 bases lay between the germline ends. The CDR3 runs 16 residues. Germline CDR1 SNHLY, CDR2 FYNNEI.

The V call is TRBV7-9, the J call TRBJ2-1; the D gene is possibly TRBD2 (5 bases). The V end lost 2 bases, the J end lost 8 bases, and 13 bases lay between the germline ends. CDR3 length equals 14 residues. Germline V gene data show CDR1 as SEHNR and CDR2 as FQNEAQ (reference sequence). The CDR3 DNA follows: TGTGCCAGCAGCTTATTCCCGGGGAACGATGAGCAGTTCTTC. It encodes CASSLFPGNDEQFF.

This chain connects TRBV19 to TRBJ1-5; weak D call: TRBD1 (6 bases). Trimming stripped 5 bases from V and 2 bases from J, with 13 bases between. CDR1 LNHDA and CDR2 SQIVND come from the germline V gene (reference sequence). The CDR3 covers 15 residues. The CDR3 DNA reads as TGTGCCAGTAGTCAAACAGGGATTGGCAATCAGCCCCAGCATTTT. It is translated as CASSQTGIGNQPQHF.

V is TRBV7-9 and J is TRBJ2-1; 14 positions match TRBD2. The germline V gene has CDR1 SEHNR and CDR2 FQNEAQ (reference sequence). V shed 4 bases and J 4 bases; nucleotides not matched to a gene: 6. The CDR3 spans 17 residues. The chain's CDR3 is CASSSWTSGGSYNEQFF. In DNA, the CDR3 is TGTGCCAGCAGCTCCTGGACTAGCGGGGGGTCTTACAATGAGCAGTTCTTC.

The rearrangement uses TRBV9 and TRBJ2-1, with 9 positions matching TRBD1. CDR1 and CDR2 (germline): SGDLS, YYNGEE. V lost 0 bases and J lost 3; bases outside the gene matches: 4. The length of the CDR3 is 16 residues. This CDR3 reads CASSVEGTGIYNEQFF. DNA for the CDR3: TGTGCCAGCAGCGTAGAGGGGACAGGGATCTACAATGAGCAGTTCTTC.